A single sample gave rise to the 24 T cell receptor beta chains below, sequenced in a study of graft-versus-host responses after intestinal transplantation. Lymphocytes (intraepithelial and lamina propria) were released by processing the graft tissue. Data came from immunoSEQ multiplex PCR; TCRdb stores just in-frame clones and leaves some out. The table has approximately 60,000 clones, around nine tenths seen once. The sequenced sample was ileum tissue, obtained 350 to 400 days after transplant. The receptors were sampled from a human patient who received an intestinal transplant, so some T cells may come from the graft donor.

J is TRBJ1-2 and V is TRBV7-2, with D uncertain. This CDR3 region has 13 residues. Per germline, CDR1 SGHTA and CDR2 FQGNSA. V was pared by 2 bases and J by 8 bases, with 12 bases between. CDR3 amino acids: CASSLLAGEGYTF. CDR3 in DNA: TGTGCCAGCAGCTTATTGGCAGGCGAGGGCTACACCTTC.

This chain links TRBV5-6 with TRBJ2-1; no clear D. The CDR3 is 14 amino acids. The V gene lost 0 bases and the J gene lost 5 bases, with 9 bases spanning the gap. Germline V gene sequence: CDR1 SGHDT, CDR2 YYEEEE. CDR3 bases: TGTGCCAGCAGCTTGGTGGGCAGAGACAATGAGCAGTTCTTC. Residues: CASSLVGRDNEQFF.

The genes are TRBV6-1 and TRBJ1-1; D is ambiguous. V was clipped by 4 bases and J by 0 bases, with 6 bases between them. This CDR3 is 13 amino acids long. Germline CDR1 MNHNS, CDR2 SASEGT. CDR3 sequence reads: CASSASMNTEAFF. CDR3 sequence (DNA): TGTGCCAGCAGTGCCTCCATGAACACTGAAGCTTTCTTT.

This clone was recorded a few times. The J gene is TRBJ1-1, the V gene TRBV7-2; D is unclear. Germline-derived CDR1 and CDR2 are SGHTA and FQGNSA. Trimming shortened V by 4 bases and J by 5 bases, and 11 bases separated the two germline ends. This CDR3 comprises 13 residues. The CDR3 DNA reads TGTGCCAGCAGCTCAAGCGTCTCGACTGAAGCTTTCTTT. Amino acids: CASSSSVSTEAFF.

The gene calls are TRBV2 and TRBJ1-2; the D is unclear. Per germline, CDR1 SNHLY and CDR2 FYNNEI. Trimming took off 1 base at V and 4 bases at J, with 7 bases between the two ends. CDR3 size: 13 residues. The CDR3 DNA sequence: TGTGCCAGCAGTGAAGGGCCGATCTATGGCTACACCTTC. This codes for CASSEGPIYGYTF. Full variable domain (rest looked up from reference TRBV2 and TRBJ1-2): EPEVTQTPSHQVTQMGQEVILRCVPISNHLYFYWYRQILGQKVEFLVSFYNNEISEKSEIFDDQFSVERPDGSNFTLKIRSTKLEDSAMYFCASSEGPIYGYTFGSGTRLTVV.

The genes are TRBV19 and TRBJ2-7; TRBD1 is a possible D gene (5 bases). V shed 6 bases and J shed 1 base, with 13 bases lying between them. This CDR3 has 14 residues. Germline lookup yields CDR1 LNHDA and CDR2 SQIVND (reference sequence). DNA for the CDR3: TGTGCCAGTAGACAGAGAGGACATTCCTACGAGCAGTACTTC. As protein: CASRQRGHSYEQYF. Complete variable domain (other parts from reference TRBV19 and TRBJ2-7): DGGITQSPKYLFRKEGQNVTLSCEQNLNHDAMYWYRQDPGQGLRLIYYSQIVNDFQKGDIAEGYSVSREKKESFPLTVTSAQKNPTAFYLCASRQRGHSYEQYFGPGTRLTVT.

The chain employs TRBV6-6 and TRBJ2-2, with a tentative D call TRBD1 (5 bases). V was shortened by 6 bases and J by 4 bases, with 12 bases between the two germline ends. CDR3 length: 14 residues. Germline-derived CDR1 and CDR2 are MNHNY and SVGAGI (reference sequence). The CDR3 DNA reads as TGTGCCAGCAGGACCCCTAGGGGCACCGGGGAGCTGTTTTTT. Protein product: CASRTPRGTGELFF.

In this sample, this clone turned up a few times. The V and J genes are TRBV21-1 and TRBJ1-5. TRBV21-1 is shown as a pseudogene. The CDR3 is 17 residues long. CDR3 coding DNA: TGTGCCAGCAGCAATCCCCTTGAAGAGGGTAGCAATCAGCCCCAGCATTTT. Its translation: CASSNPLEEGSNQPQHF.

The chain carries TRBV5-1 and TRBJ1-4; TRBD1 matches 7 bases. The J segment lost 4 bases and the V segment lost 4 bases, leaving 4 bases of the junction unmatched. Germline V lookup: CDR1 SGHRS, CDR2 YFSETQ. The CDR3 contains 14 residues. The CDR3 DNA is TGCGCCAGCAGCCGGGACAGAAATAATGAAAAACTGTTTTTT. Protein product: CASSRDRNNEKLFF.

The CDR3, as DNA: TGTGCCAGCAGTTCCCAAGGGGGGGGGCACGTTCGAAATCAGCCCCAGCATTTT. Its protein is CASSSQGGGHVRNQPQHF. The rearrangement joins TRBV28 to TRBJ1-5; weak D call: TRBD1 (6 bases). V lost 4 bases, J lost 4 bases, and 23 bases lay in between. This CDR3 spans 18 amino acids. Germline CDR1 MDHEN, CDR2 SYDVKM. Combining the CDR3 with reference TRBV28 and TRBJ1-5 gives the whole variable domain DVKVTQSSRYLVKRTGEKVFLECVQDMDHENMFWYRQDPGLGLRLIYFSYDVKMKEKGDIPEGYSVSREKKERFSLILESASTNQTSMYLCASSSQGGGHVRNQPQHFGDGTRLSIL.

The chain uses TRBV7-3 and TRBJ2-2, with D unresolved. This CDR3 is 15 amino acids long. CDR1 is SGHTA, CDR2 FQGTGA, per germline. V was shortened by 2 bases and J by 0 bases, with 7 bases between the two germline ends. In nucleotides, the CDR3 is TGTGCCAGCAGCTTAGTTGGTTCGAACACCGGGGAGCTGTTTTTT. It translates to CASSLVGSNTGELFF.

V and J are TRBV2 and TRBJ1-1, with TRBD1 matching 10 bases. V lost 8 bases to trimming and J lost 2 bases; unmatched junction nucleotides: 5. The CDR3 runs 14 residues. Per germline, CDR1 SNHLY and CDR2 FYNNEI. CDR3 DNA sequence: TGTGCCAGCGGGAGGGACAGGGGTAACACTGAAGCTTTCTTT. Its translation is CASGRDRGNTEAFF. The variable domain in full, completed from reference TRBV2 and TRBJ1-1, reads EPEVTQTPSHQVTQMGQEVILRCVPISNHLYFYWYRQILGQKVEFLVSFYNNEISEKSEIFDDQFSVERPDGSNFTLKIRSTKLEDSAMYFCASGRDRGNTEAFFGQGTRLTVV.

This chain uses TRBV5-4 with TRBJ1-2; no clear D gene. CDR3 length: 15 amino acids. The V and J ends lost 0 bases and 8 bases respectively, with 17 bases between them. Germline-derived CDR1 and CDR2 are SGHNT and YYREEE (reference sequence). CDR3 sequence reads: CASSLAGVYLEGYTF. The CDR3 coding sequence is TGTGCCAGCAGCTTGGCCGGGGTCTACTTAGAGGGCTACACCTTC. Full variable domain (remainder filled in from reference TRBV5-4 and TRBJ1-2): ETGVTQSPTHLIKTRGQQVTLRCSSQSGHNTVSWYQQALGQGPQFIFQYYREEENGRGNFPPRFSGLQFPNYSSELNVNALELDDSALYLCASSLAGVYLEGYTFGSGTRLTVV.

V gene TRBV6-6 combines with J gene TRBJ2-5; D not certain. Germline V gene data show CDR1 as MNHNY and CDR2 as SVGAGI (reference sequence). CDR3 length: 12 residues. Between the trimmed V and J ends, which lost 2 bases and 5 bases, there was a span of 6 bases. In DNA form, the CDR3 reads TGTGCCAGCAGTTACGGTTGGGAGACCCAGTACTTC. Its protein is CASSYGWETQYF.

The chain links TRBV11-2 to TRBJ2-7; a weak D match, TRBD1 (5 bases). The germline V and J ends were trimmed by 10 bases and 4 bases, with 26 bases remaining between them. CDR1 SGHAT and CDR2 FQNNGV come from the germline V gene. The CDR3 has 16 amino acids. CDR3 bases: TGTGCCATCAATGCCCTGTCCGGACATCCCCCTTACGAGCAGTACTTC. It specifies CAINALSGHPPYEQYF. Variable domain in full (rest from reference TRBV11-2 and TRBJ2-7): EAGVAQSPRYKIIEKRQSVAFWCNPISGHATLYWYQQILGQGPKLLIQFQNNGVVDDSQLPKDRFSAERLKGVDSTLKIQPAKLEDSAVYLCAINALSGHPPYEQYFGPGTRLTVT.

V is TRBV7-9 and J is TRBJ2-5; no clear D. The length of the CDR3 is 12 residues. The germline V and J ends were trimmed by 5 bases and 1 base, with 5 bases remaining between them. The germline V gene has CDR1 SEHNR and CDR2 FQNEAQ (reference sequence). The CDR3 spells CASSTTQETQYF. The CDR3 coding sequence is TGTGCCAGCAGCACAACCCAAGAGACCCAGTACTTC.

This rearrangement joins TRBV9 to TRBJ1-4; D possibly corresponds to TRBD1 (6 bases). Trimming shortened V by 0 bases and J by 2 bases, and 14 bases separated the two germline ends. Germline V gene sequence: CDR1 SGDLS, CDR2 YYNGEE. The CDR3 extends over 17 amino acids. The CDR3 loop is CASSVGPGARTNEKLFF. CDR3 DNA sequence: TGTGCCAGCAGCGTAGGACCAGGGGCGAGGACTAATGAAAAACTGTTTTTT.

V and J are TRBV4-1 and TRBJ2-1; the match to TRBD2 covers 7 bases. From germline, CDR1 is MGHRA and CDR2 YSYEKL. V dropped 0 bases and J dropped 5; count of bases not matched to a gene: 10. The CDR3 spans 17 residues. The CDR3 loop reads CASSQDPSGASHNEQFF. Written as DNA, the CDR3 is TGCGCCAGCAGCCAAGATCCCAGCGGGGCCTCACACAATGAGCAGTTCTTC.

The chain has TRBV18 and TRBJ1-1; D may be TRBD1 (6 bases). Trimming cost V 4 bases and J 1 base, with 13 bases left between them. Germline V lookup: CDR1 KGHSH, CDR2 LQKENI. The length of the CDR3 is 15 residues. The CDR3 loop is CASSRQTGSNTEAFF. As DNA, the CDR3 is TGTGCCAGCTCACGACAAACAGGGTCGAACACTGAAGCTTTCTTT.

V is TRBV11-3 and J is TRBJ2-3; 12 bases are a match to TRBD2. The CDR3 covers 18 residues. Germline values: CDR1 SGHNT, CDR2 YENEEA. Trimming took 3 bases from V and 3 from J; bases not matched to a gene: 10. CDR3 DNA sequence: TGTGCCAGCAGCTTCTTCGGACTAGCGGGACGAAAGACAGATACGCAGTATTTT. Amino acids: CASSFFGLAGRKTDTQYF. Together with reference TRBV11-3 and TRBJ2-3, the CDR3 gives the full variable domain: EAGVVQSPRYKIIEKKQPVAFWCNPISGHNTLYWYLQNLGQGPELLIRYENEEAVDDSQLPKDRFSAERLKGVDSTLKIQPAELGDSAVYLCASSFFGLAGRKTDTQYFGPGTRLTVL.

V and J are TRBV15 and TRBJ1-2; D remains unclear. The CDR3 consists of 13 residues. Germline loops: CDR1 LNHNV, CDR2 YYDKDF (reference sequence). The V end lost 0 bases, the J end lost 10 bases, and 12 bases lay between the germline ends. The chain's CDR3 is CATSRDIRRFYTF. The CDR3 nucleotides are TGTGCCACCAGCAGAGATATCCGTCGCTTCTACACCTTC.

The chain couples TRBV10-2 to TRBJ1-2; TRBD1 is a possible D gene (6 bases). V lost 10 bases to trimming and J lost 7 bases, with 19 bases between them. CDR3 length: 13 residues. Looked up from germline, CDR1 is WSHSY and CDR2 is SAAADI. Here the CDR3 DNA reads TGCGCCACTAGTTTCGGACAGATGTCTGGCTACACCTTC. Amino acid sequence: CATSFGQMSGYTF.

This clone was picked up a small number of times. The chain combines TRBV5-6 with TRBJ1-1, with TRBD1 matching over 12 bases. V shed 4 bases, J shed 5 bases, and the junction held 15 bases outside the gene matches. The germline V gene has CDR1 SGHDT and CDR2 YYEEEE. The CDR3 contains 18 residues. The CDR3 DNA reads as TGTGCCAGCAGCCGTTTGAAACCCGGGACAGGGGGCTTAACTGAAGCTTTCTTT. This encodes CASSRLKPGTGGLTEAFF.

The chain joins TRBV6-1 to TRBJ1-4, with D tentatively TRBD1 (6 bases). The germline gives CDR1 MNHNS, CDR2 SASEGT. The CDR3 is 13 residues long. V was trimmed by 6 bases and J by 8 bases, leaving 13 bases between them. Written as DNA, the CDR3 is TGTGCCAGCAGCAGGGGTCATGGAGAAAAACTGTTTTTT. Translated, it gives CASSRGHGEKLFF.